The rows below give T cell receptor beta chains drawn from one sample of a study of T cell responses to AZD1222 COVID-19 vaccine. Sequencing was performed with immunoSEQ multiplex PCR; in TCRdb, only in-frame clones are kept and a portion is missing. The table includes around 83,000 clones, about 92% detected once. This specimen was peripheral blood, taken on day 0 of AZD1222 vaccination. The receptors were sampled from an adult in good health. CDR3s include the opening cysteine and the closing phenylalanine or tryptophan. The D gene is left open where the match is weak. Clone size, where shown, is once, few, many, or a class for clones that have expanded.

>TRBD1|-|TRBJ1-6|TRBV5-1
TGCGCCAGCAGCTCGAGCGGGACAGTGAGCAATTCACCCCTCCACTTT
CASSSSGTVSNSPLHF
>TRBD2|-|TRBJ2-5|TRBV5-5
TGTGCCAGCAGCTTTCGACTAGCGGGACAAGAGACCCAGTACTTC
CASSFRLAGQETQYF
>-|-|TRBJ1-3|TRBV19
TGTGCCAGTAAATTAGATGCTGGGGGAAACACCATATATTTT
CASKLDAGGNTIYF
>-|once|TRBJ2-2|TRBV28
TGTGCCAGCAGTTTATCTCCAGGTAGAGCGGAGCTGTTTTTT
CASSLSPGRAELFF
>-|-|TRBJ1-5|TRBV28
TGTGCCAGCAGTTCGACAGGCCGGAGCAATCAGCCCCAGCATTTT
CASSSTGRSNQPQHF
>TRBD2|-|TRBJ2-3|TRBV19
TGTGCCACCAGGCCGAGGCTAGCGGGAGTTACAGATACGCAGTATTTT
CATRPRLAGVTDTQYF
>-|-|TRBJ1-5|TRBV9
TGTGCCAGCAGCGTGTCGCTCAATCAGCCCCAGCATTTT
CASSVSLNQPQHF
>-|-|TRBJ1-6|TRBV6-5
TGTGCCAGCAGTTCGCACAGGCCCTCCTATAATTCACCCCTCCACTTT
CASSSHRPSYNSPLHF
>TRBD1|-|TRBJ1-5|TRBV15
TGTGCCACCAGCAGACGGACAGGGGCCAATCAGCCCCAGCATTTT
CATSRRTGANQPQHF
>-|-|TRBJ2-7|TRBV20-1
TGCAGTGCTGGCACCAACTACGAGCAGTACTTC
CSAGTNYEQYF